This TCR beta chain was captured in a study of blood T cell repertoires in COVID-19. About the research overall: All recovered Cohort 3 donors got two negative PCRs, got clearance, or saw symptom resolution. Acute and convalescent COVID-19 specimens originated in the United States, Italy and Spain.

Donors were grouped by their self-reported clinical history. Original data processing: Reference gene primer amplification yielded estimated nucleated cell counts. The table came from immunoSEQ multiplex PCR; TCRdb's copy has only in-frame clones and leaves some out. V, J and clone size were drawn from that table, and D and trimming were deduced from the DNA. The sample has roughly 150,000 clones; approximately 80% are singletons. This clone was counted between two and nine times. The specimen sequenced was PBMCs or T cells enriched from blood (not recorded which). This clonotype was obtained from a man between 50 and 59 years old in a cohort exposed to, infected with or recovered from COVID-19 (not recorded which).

The CDR3 DNA reads as TGTGCCAGCAGCCACCAGAACACCGGGGAGCTGTTTTTT. Encoded protein: CASSHQNTGELFF. The chain is built from TRBV3-1 (or the pseudogene TRBV3-2) and TRBJ2-2; D is unresolved. The ends were cut back, 3 bases at V and 1 base at J, with 3 bases in the middle. This CDR3 is built from 13 residues. Germline lookup yields CDR1 LGHDT and CDR2 YNNKEL (reference sequence).